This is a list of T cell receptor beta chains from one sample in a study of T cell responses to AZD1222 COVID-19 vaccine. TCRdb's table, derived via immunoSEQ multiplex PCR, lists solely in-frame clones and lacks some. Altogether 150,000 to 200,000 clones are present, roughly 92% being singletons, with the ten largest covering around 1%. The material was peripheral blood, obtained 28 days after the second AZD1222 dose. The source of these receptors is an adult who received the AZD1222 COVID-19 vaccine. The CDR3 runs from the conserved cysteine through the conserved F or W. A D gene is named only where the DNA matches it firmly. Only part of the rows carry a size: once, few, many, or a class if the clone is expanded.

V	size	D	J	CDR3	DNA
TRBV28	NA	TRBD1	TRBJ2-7	CASRSTGVPSEQYF	TGTGCCAGCAGGTCGACAGGGGTCCCCTCCGAGCAGTACTTC
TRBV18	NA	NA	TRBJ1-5	CASSPGGTAPQHF	TGTGCCAGCTCACCTGGGGGAACAGCCCCCCAGCATTTT
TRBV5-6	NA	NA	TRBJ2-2	CASAATGELFF	TGTGCCAGCGCCGCCACCGGGGAGCTGTTTTTT
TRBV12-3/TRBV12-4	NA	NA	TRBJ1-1	CASSISSAEAFF	TGTGCCAGCAGTATCTCAAGCGCTGAAGCTTTCTTT
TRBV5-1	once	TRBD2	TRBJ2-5	CASSFSGGDQETQYF	TGCGCCAGCAGCTTCAGCGGGGGGGATCAAGAGACCCAGTACTTC
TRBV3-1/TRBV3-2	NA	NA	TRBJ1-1	CASSLEGSEAFF	TGTGCCAGCAGTCTCGAGGGCTCTGAAGCTTTCTTT
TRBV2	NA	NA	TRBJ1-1	CASSIRTARF	TGTGCCAGCAGTATTCGAACAGCTCGATTT
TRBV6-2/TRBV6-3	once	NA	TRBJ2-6	CASSPGSSGANVLTF	TGTGCCAGCAGCCCGGGAAGTTCTGGGGCCAACGTCCTGACTTTC
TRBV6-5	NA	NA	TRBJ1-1	CASSQRQGNTEAFF	TGTGCCAGCAGCCAAAGGCAGGGTAACACTGAAGCTTTCTTT
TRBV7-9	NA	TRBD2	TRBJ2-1	CASGTLTTSGGVNEQFF	TGTGCCAGCGGGACACTTACCACTAGCGGGGGGGTCAATGAGCAGTTCTTC
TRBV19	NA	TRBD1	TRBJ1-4	CASSSGTGGVSLFF	TGTGCCAGTAGTTCCGGGACAGGCGGAGTTAGTCTGTTTTTT